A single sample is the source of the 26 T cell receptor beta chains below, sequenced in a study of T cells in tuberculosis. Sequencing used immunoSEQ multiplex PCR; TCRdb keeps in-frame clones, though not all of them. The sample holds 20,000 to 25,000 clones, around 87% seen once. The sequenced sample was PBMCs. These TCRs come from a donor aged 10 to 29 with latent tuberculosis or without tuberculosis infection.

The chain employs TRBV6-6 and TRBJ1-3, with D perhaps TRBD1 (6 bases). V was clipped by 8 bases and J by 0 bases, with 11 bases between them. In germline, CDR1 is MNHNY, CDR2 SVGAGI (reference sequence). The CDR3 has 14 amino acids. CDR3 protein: CASSGQTSGNTIYF. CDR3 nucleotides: TGTGCCAGCTCAGGACAGACCTCTGGAAACACCATATATTTT.

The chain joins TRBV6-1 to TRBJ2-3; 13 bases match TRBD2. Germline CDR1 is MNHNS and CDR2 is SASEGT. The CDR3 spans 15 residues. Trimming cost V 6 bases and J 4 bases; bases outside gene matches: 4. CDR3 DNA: TGTGCCAGCAGGGTACTAGCGGGGGGGCCAGATACGCAGTATTTT. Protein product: CASRVLAGGPDTQYF.

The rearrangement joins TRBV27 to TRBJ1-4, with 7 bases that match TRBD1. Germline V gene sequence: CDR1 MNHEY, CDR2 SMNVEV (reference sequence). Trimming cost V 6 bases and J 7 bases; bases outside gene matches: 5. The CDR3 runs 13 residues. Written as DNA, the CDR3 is TGTGCCAGCAGCCAAAGGACAGGTGAAAAACTGTTTTTT. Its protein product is CASSQRTGEKLFF. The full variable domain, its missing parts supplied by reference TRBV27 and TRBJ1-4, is EAQVTQNPRYLITVTGKKLTVTCSQNMNHEYMSWYRQDPGLGLRQIYYSMNVEVTDKGDVPEGYKVSRKEKRNFPLILESPSPNQTSLYFCASSQRTGEKLFFGSGTQLSVL.

The CDR3 is CATSRGTDYYNEQFF. The CDR3 coding sequence is TGTGCCACCAGCAGAGGGACCGACTACTACAATGAGCAGTTCTTC. The chain couples TRBV15 to TRBJ2-1, with D possibly matching TRBD2 (5 bases). CDR3 size: 15 residues. Trimming removed 1 base at V and 3 bases at J, with 10 bases between. Looked up from germline, CDR1 is LNHNV and CDR2 is YYDKDF (reference sequence).

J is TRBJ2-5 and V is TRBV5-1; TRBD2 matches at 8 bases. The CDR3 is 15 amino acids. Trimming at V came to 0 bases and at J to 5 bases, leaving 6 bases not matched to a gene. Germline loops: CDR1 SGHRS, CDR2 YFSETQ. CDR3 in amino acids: CASSLGSVAGETQYF. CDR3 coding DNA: TGCGCCAGCAGCTTGGGATCGGTAGCGGGGGAGACCCAGTACTTC. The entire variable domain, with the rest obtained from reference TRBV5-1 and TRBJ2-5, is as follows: KAGVTQTPRYLIKTRGQQVTLSCSPISGHRSVSWYQQTPGQGLQFLFEYFSETQRNKGNFPGRFSGRQFSNSRSEMNVSTLELGDSALYLCASSLGSVAGETQYFGPGTRLLVL.

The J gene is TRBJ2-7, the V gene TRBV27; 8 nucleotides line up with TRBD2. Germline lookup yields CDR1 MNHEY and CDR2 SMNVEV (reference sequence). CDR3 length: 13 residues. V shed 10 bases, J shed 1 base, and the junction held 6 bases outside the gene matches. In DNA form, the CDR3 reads TGTGCCACCCGACTAGCGAGTTCCTACGAGCAGTACTTC. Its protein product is CATRLASSYEQYF.

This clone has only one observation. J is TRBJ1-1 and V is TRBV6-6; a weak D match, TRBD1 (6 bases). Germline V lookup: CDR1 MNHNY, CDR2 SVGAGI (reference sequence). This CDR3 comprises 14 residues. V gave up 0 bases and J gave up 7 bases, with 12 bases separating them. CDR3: CASSYSARGDEAFF. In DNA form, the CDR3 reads TGTGCCAGCAGTTACTCGGCCAGGGGCGATGAAGCTTTCTTT.

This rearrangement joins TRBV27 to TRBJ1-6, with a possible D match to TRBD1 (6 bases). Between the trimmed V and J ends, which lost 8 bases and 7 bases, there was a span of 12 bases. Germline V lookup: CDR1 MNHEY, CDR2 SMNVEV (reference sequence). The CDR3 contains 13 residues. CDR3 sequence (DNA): TGTGCCAGCCAAAGGACAGTCAATTCACCCCTCCACTTT. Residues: CASQRTVNSPLHF.

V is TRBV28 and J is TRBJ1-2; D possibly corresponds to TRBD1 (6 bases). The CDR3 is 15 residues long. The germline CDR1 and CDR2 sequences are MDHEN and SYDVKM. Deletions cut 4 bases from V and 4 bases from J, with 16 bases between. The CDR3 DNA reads TGTGCCAGCAGTTCCACAGGGACCAGGGTCTATGGCTACACCTTC. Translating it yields CASSSTGTRVYGYTF.

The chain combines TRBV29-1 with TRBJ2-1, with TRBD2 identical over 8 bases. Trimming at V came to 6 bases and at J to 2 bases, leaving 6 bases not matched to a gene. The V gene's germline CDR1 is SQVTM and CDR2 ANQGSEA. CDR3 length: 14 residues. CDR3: CSVTAGAAYNEQFF. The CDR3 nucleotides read TGCAGCGTGACAGCGGGGGCAGCCTACAATGAGCAGTTCTTC.

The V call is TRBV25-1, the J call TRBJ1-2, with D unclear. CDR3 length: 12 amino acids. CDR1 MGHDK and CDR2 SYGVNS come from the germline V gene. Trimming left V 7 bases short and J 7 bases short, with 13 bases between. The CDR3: CASNSREGGYTF. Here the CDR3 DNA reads TGTGCCAGCAACTCTCGGGAGGGTGGCTACACCTTC.

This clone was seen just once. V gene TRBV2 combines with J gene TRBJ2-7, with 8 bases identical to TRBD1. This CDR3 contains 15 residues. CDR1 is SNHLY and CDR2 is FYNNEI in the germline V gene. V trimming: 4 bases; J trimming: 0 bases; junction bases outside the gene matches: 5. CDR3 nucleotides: TGTGCCAGCAGTGGTCCGGGACAGGTCTCCTACGAGCAGTACTTC. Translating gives CASSGPGQVSYEQYF.

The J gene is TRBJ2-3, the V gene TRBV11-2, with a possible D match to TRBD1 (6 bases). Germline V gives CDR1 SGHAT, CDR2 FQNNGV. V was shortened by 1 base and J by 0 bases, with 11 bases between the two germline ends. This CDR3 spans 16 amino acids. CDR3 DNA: TGTGCCAGCAGCTTAGCCGGGACAATAAGCACAGATACGCAGTATTTT. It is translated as CASSLAGTISTDTQYF.

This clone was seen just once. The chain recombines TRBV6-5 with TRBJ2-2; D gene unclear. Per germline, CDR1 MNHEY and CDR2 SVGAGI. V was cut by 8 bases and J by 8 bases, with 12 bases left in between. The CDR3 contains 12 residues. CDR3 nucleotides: TGTGCCAGCGGATACCCGAGGGGGGAGCTGTTTTTT. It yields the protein CASGYPRGELFF.

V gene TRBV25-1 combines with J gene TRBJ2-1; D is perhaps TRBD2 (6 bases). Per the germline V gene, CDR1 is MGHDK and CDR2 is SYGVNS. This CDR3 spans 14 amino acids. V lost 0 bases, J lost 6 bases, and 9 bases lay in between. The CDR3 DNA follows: TGTGCCAGCAGTGAATATGACGGGGGCAATGAGCAGTTCTTC. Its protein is CASSEYDGGNEQFF. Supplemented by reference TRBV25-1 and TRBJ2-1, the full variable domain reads EADIYQTPRYLVIGTGKKITLECSQTMGHDKMYWYQQDPGMELHLIHYSYGVNSTEKGDLSSESTVSRIRTEHFPLTLESARPSHTSQYLCASSEYDGGNEQFFGPGTRLTVL.

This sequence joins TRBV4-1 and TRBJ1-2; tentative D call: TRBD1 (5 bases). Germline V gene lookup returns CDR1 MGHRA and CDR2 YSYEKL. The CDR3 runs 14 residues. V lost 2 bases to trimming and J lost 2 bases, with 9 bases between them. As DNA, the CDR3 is TGCGCCAGCAGCCAAAATCCAGGGAACTATGGCTACACCTTC. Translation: CASSQNPGNYGYTF.

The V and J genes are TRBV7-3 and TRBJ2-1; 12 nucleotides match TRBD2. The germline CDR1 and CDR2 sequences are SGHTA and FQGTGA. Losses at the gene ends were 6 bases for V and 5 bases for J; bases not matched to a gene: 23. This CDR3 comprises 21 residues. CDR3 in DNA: TGTGCCAGCAGGCTAACCCGTCGGACTAGCGGGGAGTTGTTTTGGAACAATGAGCAGTTCTTC. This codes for CASRLTRRTSGELFWNNEQFF.

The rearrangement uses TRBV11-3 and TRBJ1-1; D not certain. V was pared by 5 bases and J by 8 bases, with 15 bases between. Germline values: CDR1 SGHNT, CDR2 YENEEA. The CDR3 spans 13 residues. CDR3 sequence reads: CASSPVGRGEAFF. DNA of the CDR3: TGTGCCAGCAGCCCCGTTGGAAGAGGGGAAGCTTTCTTT.

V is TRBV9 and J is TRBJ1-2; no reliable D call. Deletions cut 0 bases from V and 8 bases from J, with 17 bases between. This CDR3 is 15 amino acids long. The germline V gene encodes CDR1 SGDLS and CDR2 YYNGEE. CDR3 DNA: TGTGCCAGCAGCGTAGAGGCAGGCCCTTTATTGGGCTACACCTTC. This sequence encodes CASSVEAGPLLGYTF.

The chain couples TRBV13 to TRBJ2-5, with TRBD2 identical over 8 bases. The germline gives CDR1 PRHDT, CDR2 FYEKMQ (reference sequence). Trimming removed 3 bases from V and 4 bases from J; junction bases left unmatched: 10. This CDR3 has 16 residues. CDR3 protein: CASSLTSVTDRETQYF. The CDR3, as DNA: TGTGCCAGCAGCTTGACTAGCGTGACAGATCGAGAGACCCAGTACTTC.

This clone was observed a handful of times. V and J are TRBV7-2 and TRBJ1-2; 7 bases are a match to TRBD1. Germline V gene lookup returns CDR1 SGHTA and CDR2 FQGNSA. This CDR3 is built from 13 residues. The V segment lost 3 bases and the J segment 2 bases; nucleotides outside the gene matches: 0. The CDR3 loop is CASSLGQNYGYTF. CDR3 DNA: TGTGCCAGCAGCTTGGGACAGAACTATGGCTACACCTTC.

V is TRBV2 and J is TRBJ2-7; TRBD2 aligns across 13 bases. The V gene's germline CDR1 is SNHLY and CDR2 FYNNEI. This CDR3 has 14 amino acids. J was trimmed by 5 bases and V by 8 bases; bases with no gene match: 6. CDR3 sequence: CASGGLAGWHEQYF. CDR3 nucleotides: TGTGCCAGCGGGGGACTAGCGGGGTGGCACGAGCAGTACTTC.

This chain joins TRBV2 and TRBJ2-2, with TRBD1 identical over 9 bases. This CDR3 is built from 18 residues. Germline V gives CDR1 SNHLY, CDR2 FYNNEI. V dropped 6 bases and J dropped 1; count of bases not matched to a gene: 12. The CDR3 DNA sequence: TGTGCCAGCAGGATCCGGGACAGGGTGTCTTGGAACACCGGGGAGCTGTTTTTT. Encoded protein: CASRIRDRVSWNTGELFF.

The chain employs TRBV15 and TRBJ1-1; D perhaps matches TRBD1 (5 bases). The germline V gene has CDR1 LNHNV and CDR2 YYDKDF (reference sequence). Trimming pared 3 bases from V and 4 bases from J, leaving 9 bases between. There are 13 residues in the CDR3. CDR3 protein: CATSSLRVTEAFF. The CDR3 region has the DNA TGTGCCACCAGCAGCCTCAGGGTCACTGAAGCTTTCTTT.

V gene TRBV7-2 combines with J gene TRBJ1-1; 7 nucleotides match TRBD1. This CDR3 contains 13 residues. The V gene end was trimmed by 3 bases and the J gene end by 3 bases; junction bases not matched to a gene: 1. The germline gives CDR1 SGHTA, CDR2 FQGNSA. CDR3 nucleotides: TGTGCCAGCAGCTTGGGACAGCACACTGAAGCTTTCTTT. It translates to CASSLGQHTEAFF.

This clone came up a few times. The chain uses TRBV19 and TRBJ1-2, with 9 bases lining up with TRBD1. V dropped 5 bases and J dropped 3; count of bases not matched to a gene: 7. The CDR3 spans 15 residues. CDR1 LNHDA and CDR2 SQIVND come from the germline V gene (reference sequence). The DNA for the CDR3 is TGTGCCAGTAGTCTTCGGGACAGGGATGACTATGGCTACACCTTC. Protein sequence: CASSLRDRDDYGYTF. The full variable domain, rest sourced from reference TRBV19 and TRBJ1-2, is DGGITQSPKYLFRKEGQNVTLSCEQNLNHDAMYWYRQDPGQGLRLIYYSQIVNDFQKGDIAEGYSVSREKKESFPLTVTSAQKNPTAFYLCASSLRDRDDYGYTFGSGTRLTVV.